Below are 19 T cell receptor beta chains sequenced from a single sample in a study of PD-L1 blockade in urothelial cancer. The table came from immunoSEQ multiplex PCR; TCRdb's copy has only in-frame clones and leaves some out. The data hold about 85,000 clones, with more than 75% observed a single time. This sample's time point: pretreatment peripheral blood. Sequenced material: PBMCs, taken around atezolizumab (anti-PD-L1) treatment. These receptors all come from a man aged 55 to 70 with urothelial cancer.

This chain links TRBV4-2 with TRBJ2-5; 8 bases agree with TRBD2. The germline CDR1 and CDR2 sequences are LGHNA and YNFKEQ. Trimming took 0 bases from V and 5 from J; bases not matched to a gene: 5. There are 15 residues in the CDR3. The CDR3 sequence is CASSQEERGRETQYF. The CDR3 nucleotides read TGTGCCAGCAGCCAAGAGGAGCGGGGGAGGGAGACCCAGTACTTC.

The V gene is TRBV7-9, the J gene TRBJ1-5, with TRBD1 as a possible D gene (5 bases). The germline CDR1 and CDR2 sequences are SEHNR and FQNEAQ (reference sequence). This CDR3 has 16 residues. Trimming left V 5 bases short and J 11 bases short, with 25 bases between. CDR3 coding DNA: TGTGCCAGCAGCCGGGGGACGGCTCAAAAATTCTCAGCCCAGCATTTT. This encodes CASSRGTAQKFSAQHF.

The rearrangement joins TRBV7-9 to TRBJ2-1; 14 bases fit TRBD2. The CDR3 contains 15 residues. CDR1 and CDR2 (germline): SEHNR, FQNEAQ (reference sequence). With V trimmed by 8 bases and J by 13 bases, 13 bases remained unmatched. Written as DNA, the CDR3 is TGTGCCAGCTACACCGGGACTAGCGGGAGAGGGGCCCAGTTCTTC. Translated: CASYTGTSGRGAQFF.

The chain carries TRBV25-1 and TRBJ2-2; TRBD1 is a possible D gene (6 bases). The CDR3 sequence is 16 residues long. CDR1 MGHDK and CDR2 SYGVNS come from the germline V gene. Trimming stripped 8 bases from V and 2 bases from J, with 18 bases between. The chain's CDR3 is CASAQIGTFNTGELFF. Here the CDR3 DNA reads TGTGCCAGCGCGCAGATTGGGACATTTAACACCGGGGAGCTGTTTTTT.

This chain uses TRBV7-9 with TRBJ2-7; no definite D call. There are 12 residues in the CDR3. Per germline, CDR1 SEHNR and CDR2 FQNEAQ (reference sequence). The ends were cut back, 5 bases at V and 0 bases at J, with 5 bases in the middle. The CDR3 region is CASSRSSYEQYF. The CDR3 DNA reads TGTGCCAGCAGCCGCAGCTCCTACGAGCAGTACTTC.

The V call is TRBV18, the J call TRBJ1-5, with TRBD1 identical over 9 bases. With 6 bases clipped from V and 7 bases from J, the junction kept 10 bases outside the gene matches. This CDR3 contains 15 residues. Germline V gene data show CDR1 as KGHSH and CDR2 as LQKENI. CDR3: CASSLGQGIKQPQHF. In DNA form, the CDR3 reads TGTGCCAGCTCCCTAGGACAGGGGATTAAACAGCCCCAGCATTTT. The full variable domain, its missing parts supplied by reference TRBV18 and TRBJ1-5, is NAGVMQNPRHLVRRRGQEARLRCSPMKGHSHVYWYRQLPEEGLKFMVYLQKENIIDESGMPKERFSAEFPKEGPSILRIQQVVRGDSAAYFCASSLGQGIKQPQHFGDGTRLSIL.

The CDR3 region is CASSDRGLGTDTQYF. For the CDR3, the DNA is TGTGCCAGCAGTGACAGGGGATTGGGTACAGATACGCAGTATTTT. The chain employs TRBV6-1 and TRBJ2-3, with D maybe TRBD1 (6 bases). The V end lost 3 bases, the J end lost 3 bases, and 13 bases lay between the germline ends. Germline CDR1 reads MNHNS; CDR2 reads SASEGT. This CDR3 has 15 residues.

This chain connects TRBV14 to TRBJ2-3; D is possibly TRBD2 (6 bases). The CDR3 contains 18 residues. CDR1 and CDR2 (germline): SGHDN, FVKESK. The germline V and J ends were trimmed by 0 bases and 0 bases, with 16 bases remaining between them. The CDR3 loop reads CASSQESLDRGSTDTQYF. CDR3 sequence (DNA): TGTGCCAGCAGCCAAGAGTCTTTAGATCGGGGGAGCACAGATACGCAGTATTTT.

The chain joins TRBV21-1 to TRBJ1-2; the D segment call TRBD1 is taken from the table without a DNA check. TRBV21-1 is marked as a pseudogene. The length of the CDR3 is 16 residues. DNA of the CDR3: TGTGCCAGCCGCAAACAGGGACACATCAAAAACTATGGCTACACCTTC. Its protein is CASRKQGHIKNYGYTF.

The chain employs TRBV29-1 and TRBJ2-7, with TRBD1 matching 11 bases. The V segment lost 4 bases and the J segment 6 bases; nucleotides outside the gene matches: 5. The length of the CDR3 is 13 residues. CDR1 and CDR2 (germline): SQVTM, ANQGSEA. Here the CDR3 reads CSVVGTGGGEQYF. CDR3 DNA sequence: TGCAGCGTTGTCGGGACAGGGGGTGGCGAGCAGTACTTC.

The V and J genes are TRBV27 and TRBJ1-4; no clear D. V was pared by 6 bases and J by 1 base, with 9 bases between. The germline gives CDR1 MNHEY, CDR2 SMNVEV (reference sequence). The CDR3 extends over 14 amino acids. In nucleotides, the CDR3 is TGTGCCAGCAGAGCCTGGAGAACTAATGAAAAACTGTTTTTT. Its protein is CASRAWRTNEKLFF.

This chain uses TRBV7-2 with TRBJ2-2, with a weak D call TRBD2 (6 bases). Per the germline V gene, CDR1 is SGHTA and CDR2 is FQGNSA. V was clipped by 3 bases and J by 4 bases, with 9 bases between them. The CDR3 totals 14 residues. The CDR3 nucleotides read TGTGCCAGCAGCTTGGGGGGAAGCACCGGGGAGCTGTTTTTT. Translated: CASSLGGSTGELFF.

The V call is TRBV27, the J call TRBJ1-5; 10 bases agree with TRBD1. Germline V lookup: CDR1 MNHEY, CDR2 SMNVEV (reference sequence). V trimming: 6 bases; J trimming: 5 bases; junction bases outside the gene matches: 10. The CDR3 covers 16 residues. The chain's CDR3 is CASRPVRDRGDQPQHF. CDR3 in DNA: TGTGCCAGCAGACCGGTCCGGGACAGGGGTGATCAGCCCCAGCATTTT.

V and J are TRBV29-1 and TRBJ2-3; possible D gene TRBD2, 5 bases. Trimming removed 2 bases at V and 1 base at J, with 13 bases between. CDR3 length: 15 residues. Germline V CDR1 and CDR2: SQVTM, ANQGSEA. The CDR3 nucleotides are TGCAGCGTTGAACACACTAGTCGGGGCACAGATACGCAGTATTTT. Amino acids: CSVEHTSRGTDTQYF.

The chain couples TRBV7-2 to TRBJ1-3; D remains unclear. The V end was cut by 0 bases, the J end by 4 bases, with 10 bases between. The CDR3 extends over 15 amino acids. Looked up from germline, CDR1 is SGHTA and CDR2 is FQGNSA. CDR3 in amino acids: CASSLAAVSGNTIYF. The CDR3 DNA is TGTGCCAGCAGCTTAGCGGCCGTGTCCGGAAACACCATATATTTT.

The J gene is TRBJ2-4, the V gene TRBV7-9; tentatively, D is TRBD2 (5 bases). Germline CDR1 SEHNR, CDR2 FQNEAQ (reference sequence). The CDR3 is 13 amino acids. V was shortened by 1 base and J by 7 bases, with 8 bases between the two germline ends. CDR3 nucleotide sequence: TGTGCCAGCAGCTTAGGTGGGGAGAACATTCAGTACTTC. It translates to CASSLGGENIQYF. Filled out from reference TRBV7-9 and TRBJ2-4, the complete variable domain reads DTGVSQNPRHKITKRGQNVTFRCDPISEHNRLYWYRQTLGQGPEFLTYFQNEAQLEKSRLLSDRFSAERPKGSFSTLEIQRTEQGDSAMYLCASSLGGENIQYFGAGTRLSVL.

V gene TRBV5-1 combines with J gene TRBJ2-6; D call uncertain. This CDR3 has 16 residues. The germline CDR1 and CDR2 sequences are SGHRS and YFSETQ. V lost 0 bases and J lost 1, with 8 bases in between. The CDR3 bases are TGCGCCAGCAGCTTGGCGGGTATGTCTGGGGCCAACGTCCTGACTTTC. It codes for CASSLAGMSGANVLTF.

The J gene is TRBJ2-2, the V gene TRBV18; a possible D gene is TRBD2 (5 bases). CDR3 length: 16 amino acids. Trimming took 2 bases from V and 2 from J, leaving 12 bases between them. The germline gives CDR1 KGHSH, CDR2 LQKENI. The CDR3 region has the DNA TGTGCCAGCTCACCAACGGAGGCACGAAACACCGGGGAGCTGTTTTTT. Protein sequence: CASSPTEARNTGELFF.

This clone has a handful of counts. The V gene is TRBV7-9, the J gene TRBJ2-3; 11 nucleotides match TRBD2. Germline CDR1 reads SEHNR; CDR2 reads FQNEAQ (reference sequence). The trim removed 5 bases at V and 1 base at J, leaving 5 bases unmatched. The length of the CDR3 is 16 residues. The CDR3 region is CASSRPTSGGTDTQYF. As DNA, the CDR3 is TGTGCCAGCAGCCGACCGACTAGCGGGGGCACAGATACGCAGTATTTT.